Shown below are 19 T cell receptor beta chains from a single sample sequenced in a study of post-analysis software for immune sequencing data. Study results and limitations: Several TRBV segments occurring more often in patients than controls included TRBV5-6, TRBV5-1 and TRBV20-1.

Prepared TCR beta cDNA libraries contained unique molecular identifiers. MiXCR was run by TCRdb on the PCR reads, yielding one entry per CDR3 protein. The sample has 380,000 or so distinct CDR3 sequences, around 37% seen once. These TCRs are of unknown antigen specificity. The sequencing input was blood. These receptors came from a girl aged 10-17 years with multiple sclerosis.

The chain couples TRBV4-1 to TRBJ1-1; D is uncertain. The CDR3 spans 15 residues. Trimming removed 7 bases from V and 4 bases from J, with 19 bases in between. Germline V gene sequence: CDR1 MGHRA, CDR2 YSYEKL. The CDR3 region is CASKVGVTGSTEAFF. The CDR3 DNA follows: TGCGCCAGCAAAGTGGGAGTAACGGGGAGCACTGAAGCTTTCTTT.

The rearrangement joins TRBV27 to TRBJ2-1; the D is unclear. The V gene lost 1 base and the J gene lost 5 bases, with 6 bases spanning the gap. The CDR3 has 13 amino acids. Per the germline V gene, CDR1 is MNHEY and CDR2 is SMNVEV (reference sequence). The CDR3 DNA sequence: TGTGCCAGCAGTTTATGGGCTGACAATGAGCAGTTCTTC. It encodes CASSLWADNEQFF.

The chain employs TRBV7-9 and TRBJ2-5; TRBD1 matches 8 bases. The J call is in doubt because the DNA end fits TRBJ2-7 better. CDR1 SEHNR and CDR2 FQNEAQ come from the germline V gene (reference sequence). The CDR3 spans 13 residues. Here the CDR3 DNA reads TGTGCCAGCAGCTTGGACAGGGTCTACGAGCAGTACTTC. Its translation is CASSLDRVYEQYF.

V is TRBV7-9 and J is TRBJ1-1; perhaps TRBD1 as D (5 bases). Germline-derived CDR1 and CDR2 are SEHNR and FQNEAQ (reference sequence). The V end lost 1 base, the J end lost 7 bases, and 10 bases lay between the germline ends. The CDR3 extends over 13 amino acids. CDR3 nucleotide sequence: TGTGCCAGCAGCTTAGGGGAGGGGAATGAAGCTTTCTTT. Translating it yields CASSLGEGNEAFF.

A few counts support this clonotype. The J gene is TRBJ2-3, the V gene TRBV4-1; perhaps TRBD1 as D (5 bases). Germline CDR1 is MGHRA and CDR2 is YSYEKL. The CDR3 covers 14 residues. Trimming took 2 bases from V and 4 from J, leaving 10 bases between them. CDR3 region: CASSQSRDADTQYF. The CDR3 DNA reads TGCGCCAGCAGCCAATCCAGGGATGCAGATACGCAGTATTTT.

This clonotype was seen more than once but under ten times. CDR3 amino acids: CASSSFSGGASYNEQFF. CDR3 DNA: TGCGCCAGCAGCTCCTTTAGCGGGGGGGCCTCCTACAATGAGCAGTTCTTC. The chain has TRBV5-1 and TRBJ2-1, with 11 bases aligning to TRBD2. Germline CDR1 SGHRS, CDR2 YFSETQ. V lost 3 bases and J lost 0; bases outside the gene matches: 5. The CDR3 runs to 17 residues.

In this sample, this clonotype turned up a few times. The genes are TRBV18 and TRBJ2-3; the match to TRBD1 covers 9 bases. This CDR3 comprises 15 residues. CDR1 is KGHSH, CDR2 LQKENI, per germline. V lost 5 bases and J lost 4; bases outside the gene matches: 7. For the CDR3, the DNA is TGTGCCAGCTCATCGACAGGGGGTATCCCAGATACGCAGTATTTT. As protein: CASSSTGGIPDTQYF.

V and J are TRBV5-1 and TRBJ2-1; 15 nucleotides line up with TRBD2. The CDR3 length is 17 residues. The V segment lost 4 bases and the J segment 2 bases; nucleotides outside the gene matches: 4. The V gene's germline CDR1 is SGHRS and CDR2 YFSETQ. CDR3 coding DNA: TGCGCCAGCAGCGGGGGACTAGCGGGGGGACCCTACAATGAGCAGTTCTTC. As protein: CASSGGLAGGPYNEQFF.

In nucleotides, the CDR3 is TGCAGCGTTCTCACAGGGCGAGAGACCCAGTACTTC. Protein product: CSVLTGRETQYF. The chain is built from TRBV29-1 and TRBJ2-7; weak D call: TRBD1 (6 bases). The J call is in doubt because the DNA end fits TRBJ2-5 better. This CDR3 comprises 12 residues. Germline loops: CDR1 SQVTM, CDR2 ANQGSEA.

The chain is built from TRBV12-5 and TRBJ2-5; 7 bases match TRBD1. CDR3 size: 14 residues. Germline V lookup: CDR1 LGHNT, CDR2 FRNRAP. After removal of 6 bases from V and 5 bases from J, the junction contained 9 bases not matched to a gene. The CDR3 DNA sequence: TGTGCTAGTGGCCAAAAAACAGGGGTGGAGACCCAGTACTTC. This gives the protein CASGQKTGVETQYF.

The V gene is TRBV29-1, the J gene TRBJ2-5; D call uncertain. The germline V and J ends were trimmed by 6 bases and 1 base, with 12 bases remaining between them. Germline lookup yields CDR1 SQVTM and CDR2 ANQGSEA. The CDR3 runs 13 residues. The DNA for the CDR3 is TGCAGCGTGACCCAAGGGCTCCAAGAGACCCAGTACTTC. Its protein is CSVTQGLQETQYF.

This clonotype has just a few counts. J is TRBJ2-5 and V is TRBV4-2, with 15 bases aligning to TRBD2. V lost 3 bases to trimming and J lost 6 bases; unmatched junction nucleotides: 5. CDR3 length equals 16 residues. Germline V lookup: CDR1 LGHNA, CDR2 YNFKEQ. CDR3 DNA sequence: TGTGCCAGCAGCCAGAGGACTAGCGGGGGGGCGAAGACCCAGTACTTC. This sequence encodes CASSQRTSGGAKTQYF.

This chain joins TRBV6-5 and TRBJ2-6, with TRBD1 matching over 7 bases. The CDR3 extends over 21 amino acids. V lost 5 bases and J lost 0; bases outside the gene matches: 19. Germline CDR1 reads MNHEY; CDR2 reads SVGAGI. CDR3 DNA: TGTGCCAGCAGTCTACGCCAGGGGACAGTCAGTCTTATCTCTGGGGCCAACGTCCTGACTTTC. This gives the protein CASSLRQGTVSLISGANVLTF.

This clonotype was seen more than once but under ten times. The genes are TRBV9 and TRBJ2-3; weak D call: TRBD1 (6 bases). Trimming cost V 0 bases and J 2 bases, with 16 bases left between them. Germline V gives CDR1 SGDLS, CDR2 YYNGEE. This CDR3 has 17 amino acids. The CDR3 DNA follows: TGTGCCAGCAGCGTAGTCTTTTCAGGGGTAACCACAGATACGCAGTATTTT. It specifies CASSVVFSGVTTDTQYF.

As concerns this clonotype: No DNA is shown, since the ends of the CDR3 on it are uncertain; the CDR3 is the one TCRdb lists. The rearrangement joins TRBV12-3 or TRBV12-4 to TRBJ2-3; TRBD1 is taken as the D call from the table, unchecked against the DNA. The CDR3 length equals 16 residues, ends included. CDR3 protein: CASSWAHGTGTDVQYF.

This clonotype was picked up a small number of times. This sequence joins TRBV25-1 and TRBJ2-3, with D tentatively TRBD1 or TRBD2 (5 bases each). Trimming cost V 5 bases and J 6 bases, with 18 bases left between them. This CDR3 has 15 residues. Germline V CDR1 and CDR2: MGHDK, SYGVNS. CDR3 protein: CASSPGGRGSDTQYF. CDR3 in DNA: TGTGCCAGCAGTCCTGGGGGTAGAGGCTCGGATACGCAGTATTTT.

This clonotype was recorded at least ten times. This chain uses TRBV6-5 with TRBJ2-1, with TRBD1 as a possible D gene (5 bases). The CDR3 contains 11 residues. The germline V and J ends were trimmed by 4 bases and 9 bases, with 7 bases remaining between them. Germline V CDR1 and CDR2: MNHEY, SVGAGI. This CDR3 reads CASSSRGEQFF. CDR3 nucleotides: TGTGCCAGCAGTTCAAGGGGTGAGCAGTTCTTC.

The chain has TRBV6-6 and TRBJ1-1; D perhaps matches TRBD1 (5 bases). The CDR3 loop spans 14 amino acids. V lost 6 bases and J 4 bases, leaving 15 bases between the germline ends. CDR1 is MNHNY and CDR2 is SVGAGI in the germline V gene (reference sequence). The CDR3 region has the DNA TGTGCCAGCAGCCCCCAGGGACCACTCACTGAAGCTTTCTTT. It translates to CASSPQGPLTEAFF.

The count of this clonotype is one. The genes are TRBV24-1 and TRBJ1-2, with D uncertain. Looked up from germline, CDR1 is KGHDR and CDR2 is SFDVKD. The CDR3 sequence is 13 residues long. V lost 1 base and J lost 5, with 7 bases in between. CDR3 region: CATSDFAEYGYTF. DNA of the CDR3: TGTGCCACCAGTGATTTTGCGGAATATGGCTACACCTTC.